The sequence of this T cell receptor beta chain was determined in a study of T-cell memory formation after mild COVID-19. This CDR3 region has 13 residues. Germline-derived CDR1 and CDR2 are LNHDA and SQIVND (reference sequence). Trimming removed 6 bases at V and 9 bases at J, with 12 bases between. TCRdb itself ran the 5' RACE reads through MiXCR, one entry per CDR3 protein. The sample holds hundreds of thousands of distinct CDR3 sequences, roughly 17% seen once. The chain carries TRBV19 and TRBJ1-6, with D possibly TRBD1 on 6 matching bases. The material sequenced was PBMCs or a T cell subset sorted from them (not recorded which). The source is an adult woman who had mild COVID-19 (a few samples of this study predate the infection). Cell type and time point are not known. The CDR3 nucleotides are TGTGCCAGTAGCCCTACAGGGCCTTCACCCCTCCACTTT. It codes for CASSPTGPSPLHF. Looking up the rest from reference TRBV19 and TRBJ1-6 gives the full variable domain: DGGITQSPKYLFRKEGQNVTLSCEQNLNHDAMYWYRQDPGQGLRLIYYSQIVNDFQKGDIAEGYSVSREKKESFPLTVTSAQKNPTAFYLCASSPTGPSPLHFGNGTRLTVT.